This TCR beta chain was found in a study of T cell changes during pregnancy in multiple sclerosis. Germline-derived CDR1 and CDR2 are KGHSH and LQKENI. The CDR3 is 16 amino acids. V lost 2 bases to trimming and J lost 4 bases, with 14 bases between them. The protocol was immunoSEQ multiplex PCR, while the TCRdb copy is restricted to in-frame clones and leaves out a portion. The data hold some 67,000 clones, with 92% observed a single time. The rearrangement joins TRBV18 to TRBJ2-2, with D perhaps matching TRBD1 (6 bases). The receptor comes from a female donor with multiple sclerosis, enrolled in a pregnancy study. Sequencing was performed on peripheral blood, taken after pregnancy. CDR3 nucleotides: TGTGCCAGCTCACCATATCGACAGGACTTCACCGGGGAGCTGTTTTTT. Translated: CASSPYRQDFTGELFF.